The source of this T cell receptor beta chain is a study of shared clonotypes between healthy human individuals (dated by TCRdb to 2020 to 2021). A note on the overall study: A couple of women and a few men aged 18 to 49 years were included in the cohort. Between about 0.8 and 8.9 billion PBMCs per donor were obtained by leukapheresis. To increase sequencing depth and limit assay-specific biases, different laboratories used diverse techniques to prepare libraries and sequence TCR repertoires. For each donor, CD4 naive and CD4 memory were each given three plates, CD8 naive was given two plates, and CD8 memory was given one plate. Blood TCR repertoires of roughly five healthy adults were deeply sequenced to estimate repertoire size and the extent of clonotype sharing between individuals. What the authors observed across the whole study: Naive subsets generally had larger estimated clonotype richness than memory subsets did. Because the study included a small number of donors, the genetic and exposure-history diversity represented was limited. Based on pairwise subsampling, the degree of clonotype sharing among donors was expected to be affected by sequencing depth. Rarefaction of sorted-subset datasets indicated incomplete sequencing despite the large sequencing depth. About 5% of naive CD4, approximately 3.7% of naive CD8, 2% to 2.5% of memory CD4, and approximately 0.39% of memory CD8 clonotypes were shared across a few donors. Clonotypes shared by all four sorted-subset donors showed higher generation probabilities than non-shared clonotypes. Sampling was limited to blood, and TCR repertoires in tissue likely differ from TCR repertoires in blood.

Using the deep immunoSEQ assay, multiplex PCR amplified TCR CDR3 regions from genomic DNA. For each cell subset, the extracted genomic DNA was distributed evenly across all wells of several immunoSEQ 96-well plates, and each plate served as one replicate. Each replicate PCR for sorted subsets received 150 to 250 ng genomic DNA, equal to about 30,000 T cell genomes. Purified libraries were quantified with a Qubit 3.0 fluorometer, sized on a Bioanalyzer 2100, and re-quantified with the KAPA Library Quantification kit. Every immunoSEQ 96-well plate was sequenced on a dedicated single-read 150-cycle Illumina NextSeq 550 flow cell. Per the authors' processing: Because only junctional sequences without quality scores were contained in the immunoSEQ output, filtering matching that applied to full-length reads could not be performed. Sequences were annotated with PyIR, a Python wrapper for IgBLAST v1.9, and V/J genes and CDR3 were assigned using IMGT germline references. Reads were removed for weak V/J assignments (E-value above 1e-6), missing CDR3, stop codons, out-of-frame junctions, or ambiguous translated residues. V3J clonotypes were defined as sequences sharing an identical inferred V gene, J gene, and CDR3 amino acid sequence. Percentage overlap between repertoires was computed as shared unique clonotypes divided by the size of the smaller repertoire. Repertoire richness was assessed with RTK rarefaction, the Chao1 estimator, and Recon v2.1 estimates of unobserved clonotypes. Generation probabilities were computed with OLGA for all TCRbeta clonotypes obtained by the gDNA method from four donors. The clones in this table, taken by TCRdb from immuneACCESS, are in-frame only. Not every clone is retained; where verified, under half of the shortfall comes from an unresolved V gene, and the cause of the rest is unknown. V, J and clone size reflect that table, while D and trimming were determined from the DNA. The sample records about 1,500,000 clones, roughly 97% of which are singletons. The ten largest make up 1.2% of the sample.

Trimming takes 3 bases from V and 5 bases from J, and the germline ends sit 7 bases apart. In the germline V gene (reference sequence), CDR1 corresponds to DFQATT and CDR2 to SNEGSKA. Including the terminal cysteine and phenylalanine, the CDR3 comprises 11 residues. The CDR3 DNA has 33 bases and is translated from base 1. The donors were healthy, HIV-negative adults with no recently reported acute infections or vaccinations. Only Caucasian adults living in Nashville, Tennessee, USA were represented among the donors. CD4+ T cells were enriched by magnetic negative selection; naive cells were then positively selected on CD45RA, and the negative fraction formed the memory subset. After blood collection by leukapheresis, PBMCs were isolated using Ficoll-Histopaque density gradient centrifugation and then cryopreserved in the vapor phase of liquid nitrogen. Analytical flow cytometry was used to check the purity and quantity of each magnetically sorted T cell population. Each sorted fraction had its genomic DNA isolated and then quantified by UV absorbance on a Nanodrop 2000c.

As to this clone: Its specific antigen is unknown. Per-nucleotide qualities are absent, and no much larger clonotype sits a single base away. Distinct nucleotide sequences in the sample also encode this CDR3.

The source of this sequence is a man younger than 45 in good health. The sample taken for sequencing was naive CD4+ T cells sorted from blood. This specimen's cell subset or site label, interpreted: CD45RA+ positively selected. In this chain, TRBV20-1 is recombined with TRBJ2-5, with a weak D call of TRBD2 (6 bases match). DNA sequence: TGCAGTGCTAGCCGGGAGGAGACCCAGTACTTC. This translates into CSASREETQYF.